A single sample is the source of the 7 T cell receptor beta chains below, sequenced in a study of T cell repertoires in cytomegalovirus infection. In TCRdb, the reads were re-called with MiXCR into one record per CDR3 protein. The data hold about 830,000 distinct CDR3 sequences, with about 31% observed a single time. The antigens for these receptors are not known. Here the sequenced sample was cultured CD8+ T cells from PBMCs, taken from culture after CMV antigen stimulation. Receptors were obtained from a human donor in good health (CMV status not recorded). Some clones in this sample may be carry-over from other donors' samples.

The chain links TRBV27 to TRBJ2-1; 10 nucleotides match TRBD1. The CDR3 has 17 amino acids. The ends lost 7 bases at V and 2 bases at J; junction bases unmatched: 11. Germline V gene data show CDR1 as MNHEY and CDR2 as SMNVEV (reference sequence). CDR3 loop: CASTLGPGTGAYNEQFF. In DNA, the CDR3 is TGTGCCAGCACTTTGGGTCCTGGGACAGGGGCCTACAATGAGCAGTTCTTC.

The rearrangement joins TRBV3-1 to TRBJ2-7, with a weak D call TRBD1 (5 bases). The CDR3 totals 14 residues. Trimming left V 0 bases short and J 7 bases short, with 13 bases between. Germline V CDR1 and CDR2: LGHDT, YNNKEL (reference sequence). DNA for the CDR3: TGTGCCAGCAGCCAAGAAGAGTGGACAAGTGAGCAGTACTTC. Amino acids: CASSQEEWTSEQYF.

V usage is TRBV28 and J usage is TRBJ2-2; TRBD1 agrees at 7 bases. Germline V CDR1 and CDR2: MDHEN, SYDVKM. This CDR3 spans 16 amino acids. J was trimmed by 1 base and V by 3 bases; bases with no gene match: 5. The CDR3 reads CASSFPPGGNTGELFF. In nucleotides, the CDR3 is TGTGCCAGCAGTTTCCCCCCAGGGGGGAACACCGGGGAGCTGTTTTTT. Drawing the rest from reference TRBV28 and TRBJ2-2, the complete variable domain is DVKVTQSSRYLVKRTGEKVFLECVQDMDHENMFWYRQDPGLGLRLIYFSYDVKMKEKGDIPEGYSVSREKKERFSLILESASTNQTSMYLCASSFPPGGNTGELFFGEGSRLTVL.

V and J are TRBV6-1 and TRBJ2-5, with 11 bases fitting TRBD2. CDR3 size: 17 residues. J lost 5 bases, V lost 2 bases, and 10 bases had no gene match. The germline V gene encodes CDR1 MNHNS and CDR2 SASEGT. CDR3 coding DNA: TGTGCCAGCAGTGAAACGGTAGCGGGGGGGCCGGGGGAGACCCAGTACTTC. It translates to CASSETVAGGPGETQYF.

The J gene is TRBJ1-1, the V gene TRBV20-1; 11 bases are a match to TRBD1. This CDR3 has 15 residues. Germline CDR1 is DFQATT and CDR2 is SNEGSKA (reference sequence). V trimming: 3 bases; J trimming: 4 bases; junction bases outside the gene matches: 7. The CDR3 here is CSARSGDRGITEAFF. The CDR3 coding sequence is TGCAGTGCTAGGTCTGGGGACAGGGGGATCACTGAAGCTTTCTTT.

This clonotype appeared many times. The chain carries TRBV12-3 or TRBV12-4 and TRBJ1-2, with D unresolved. V shed 3 bases and J shed 2 bases, with 19 bases lying between them. The CDR3 spans 17 residues. CDR3 bases: TGTGCCAGCAGTTTCATGTTTTCCCCAGTAGCGAACTATGGCTACACCTTC. It is translated as CASSFMFSPVANYGYTF.

This chain joins TRBV12-3 or TRBV12-4 and TRBJ2-7, with 11 nucleotides matching TRBD2. The CDR3 is 16 residues long. The V segment lost 5 bases and the J segment 2 bases; nucleotides outside the gene matches: 8. CDR3 region: CASSPWTSGSTYEQYF. DNA of the CDR3: TGTGCCAGCAGTCCGTGGACTAGCGGGTCAACCTACGAGCAGTACTTC.